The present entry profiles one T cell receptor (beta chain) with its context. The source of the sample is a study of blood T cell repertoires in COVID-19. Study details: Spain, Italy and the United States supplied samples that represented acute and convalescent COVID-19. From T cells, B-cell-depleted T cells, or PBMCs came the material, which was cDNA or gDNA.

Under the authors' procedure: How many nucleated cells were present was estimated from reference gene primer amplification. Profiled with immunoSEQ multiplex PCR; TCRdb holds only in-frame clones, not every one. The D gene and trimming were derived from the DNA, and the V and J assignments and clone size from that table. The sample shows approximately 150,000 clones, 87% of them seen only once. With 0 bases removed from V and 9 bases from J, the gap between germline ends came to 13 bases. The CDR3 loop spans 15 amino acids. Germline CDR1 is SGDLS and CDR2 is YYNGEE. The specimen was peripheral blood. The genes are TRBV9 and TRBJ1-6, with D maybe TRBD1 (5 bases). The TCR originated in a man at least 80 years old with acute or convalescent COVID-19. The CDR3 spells CASSVEHGGGSPLHF. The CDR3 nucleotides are TGTGCCAGCAGCGTAGAACACGGGGGTGGTTCACCCCTCCACTTT. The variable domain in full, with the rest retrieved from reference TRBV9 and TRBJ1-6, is DSGVTQTPKHLITATGQRVTLRCSPRSGDLSVYWYQQSLDQGLQFLIQYYNGEERAKGNILERFSAQQFPDLHSELNLSSLELGDSALYFCASSVEHGGGSPLHFGNGTRLTVT.